This T cell receptor beta chain was found in a study of T cell repertoires in cytomegalovirus infection (dated by TCRdb to the late 2010s). The study in broad terms: Donor HLA type was relevant to the analysis, as public TCR beta signatures indicated carriage of CMV infection together with the matching HLA type.

This clonotype has more than one count but fewer than ten. Its target antigen remains unknown. There are no base qualities to consult, and no much larger clone falls within one base. Paper-wide results and their limitations: The ex vivo response was dominated by HLA-C-restricted CMV-specific TCR beta clonotypes, and the single most frequent clonotype in two of eight donors was supplied by these HLA-C-restricted clonotypes. Cumulative frequency of public TCR beta family members discriminated carriers of CMV infection plus the relevant HLA type in this cohort and an independent roughly 350-donor cohort.

Reading from cysteine to phenylalanine, the CDR3 counts 11 amino acids. The sequence is cut down to CDR3 DNA, 33 bases in frame from base 1. V loses 3 bases of germline sequence and J loses 6 bases, and the interval between the two ends is 6 bases. As encoded in the germline V gene (reference sequence), CDR1 is DFQATT while CDR2 is SNEGSKA. The sequencing machine was an Illumina HiSeq 1500. TCRdb reanalyzed the raw reads on its own, using fastp at Q25 for trimming and MiXCR for clone calling, and kept in-frame beta chains. Rows are combined by CDR3 protein, so each entry shows the most common genes and DNA. Here the sample has about 200,000 distinct CDR3 sequences; less than 9.5% occur a single time. The ten largest account for about 4.6% of the sample.

This receptor was identified in a human donor in good health (CMV status not recorded). Some clones in this sample may be carry-over from other donors' samples. The specimen sequenced was PBMCs. The chain uses TRBV20-1 and TRBJ2-1; possibly the D gene is TRBD1, per 5 matching bases. The CDR3 protein sequence reads: CSARGPNEQFF. The DNA sequence reads TGCAGTGCTAGGGGGCCCAATGAGCAGTTCTTC.